This record covers a single T cell receptor (beta chain). Its binding antigen is unknown. This sequence may be a read error, since a much larger clone differs from it by one base. Taken from cysteine to phenylalanine, the CDR3 has 13 residues. Left in the record is the CDR3 DNA by itself, 39 bases read in frame from the first base. Via the germline V gene, CDR1 is MNHEY and CDR2 SVGAGI. The data originate from a study of identical twins (dated by TCRdb to the mid-2010s). For the wider study: To test whether fetal clonotypes persist, the study used deep sequencing on TCR alpha and beta repertoires from monozygotic twins, unrelated adults of various ages, and cord blood. To rule out contamination, replicate twin experiments were performed at different times with different library preparation protocols.

Findings and caveats that apply to the study as a whole: Conclusions relied on cross-sectional statistical analysis, since the same donors could not be followed over many years. Invariant T cells such as MAIT and iNKT could partly confound zero-insertion analyses, although diverse VJ usage argued against such confounding for most clonotypes. In monozygotic twins, out-of-frame TCR alpha sharing was systematically underestimated by recombination models, although the models agreed with sharing between unrelated individuals. Excess twin sharing in beta out-of-frame sequences was weaker because fewer shared sequences lowered the signal-to-noise ratio. Fewer insertions were carried by abundant cord blood beta clonotypes, a similar but weaker trend appeared in young adult naive repertoires, and no such trend appeared in memory repertoires. Out-of-frame TCR alpha sequences shared between twins showed an excess of low generation-probability sequences compared with coincidental sharing between unrelated individuals.

All donors were healthy Caucasians. The library was built by means of 5' RACE. The instrument was an Illumina HiSeq 2000. Template switching added a universal primer binding site, and the final cDNA carried a unique molecular identifier that allowed TCR cDNA molecules to be counted accurately. Specific primers in the conserved constant-segment region were used to synthesize first-strand cDNA for the TCR alpha and beta chains. To control for contamination, each cDNA library was double barcoded with a SMART-Mk sample barcode plus Illumina barcodes. TruSeq adapter sequences and Illumina sample barcodes were added in two successive PCR steps. Sequencing of the TCR alpha and beta cDNA libraries was done on the Illumina HiSeq platform using custom primers. The original methods were these. MiGEC processed the raw reads to extract unique molecular identifiers, while MiXCR was used to determine the CDR3 positions. Recombination models were inferred per individual with the repgenHMM and IGoR tools using an EM algorithm. Shared clonotypes were analyzed with the tcR package in R, and sharing was normalized by the product of cloneset sizes. To study raw recombination free of thymic and clonal selection effects, out-of-frame nonproductive sequences were analyzed. TCRdb took the public reads, trimmed them with fastp at Q25, ran MiXCR for clone calling and kept in-frame beta chains. Each entry merges the rows of one CDR3 protein and shows their most common DNA and genes. TCRdb, not the original authors, processed these V and J calls. The sample data list around 1.7 million distinct CDR3 sequences, and about 32% of these were observed just once. The ten most abundant clones make up less than 0.35% of the sample.

The chain is made from TRBV6-5 and TRBJ2-1, with the D gene call left open. This receptor was identified in a newborn girl in good health. Input material: cord blood. DNA sequence: TGTGTCAGCAGTTACGGCGCTTGGGGTGAGCAGTTCTTC. This gives the protein CVSSYGAWGEQFF.